The T cell receptor (beta chain) described here comes from a study of blood T cell repertoires in COVID-19. As processed by the authors: Reference gene primers were amplified, and this amplification served to estimate nucleated cell counts. Measured with immunoSEQ multiplex PCR; TCRdb has only the in-frame clones, and not every one. The V and J calls and clone size are taken from that table; D and trimming were inferred from the DNA. The table shows around 70,000 clones, with 80% occurring only once. Sequencing was carried out using peripheral blood. The clonotype comes from a man between 65 and 85 years old who had recovered from COVID-19.

The CDR3: CASSLMQGEAFF. The CDR3 region has the DNA TGTGCCAGCAGCTTAATGCAGGGTGAAGCTTTCTTT. The rearrangement joins TRBV7-2 to TRBJ1-1, with D possibly being TRBD1 (5 bases). Trimming left V 2 bases short and J 7 bases short, with 8 bases between. This CDR3 spans 12 amino acids. Germline V CDR1 and CDR2: SGHTA, FQGNSA.